This T cell receptor beta chain came from a study of T cells in tuberculosis. Profiling relied on immunoSEQ multiplex PCR, and the TCRdb table lists in-frame clones only, not all of them. Here the sample spans more than 35,000 clones, around 94% being singletons. This CDR3 region has 16 residues. Germline CDR1 reads LNHNV; CDR2 reads YYDKDF (reference sequence). Trimming cost V 3 bases and J 2 bases; bases outside gene matches: 7. With regard to this clone: Its specificity is not known.

Time point meaning: new active TB diagnosis, blood taken before or within 7 days of starting treatment. General study points: Active tuberculosis cases were adults; controls were adolescents.

Sequencing used PBMCs, obtained at tuberculosis diagnosis. The clonotype originates from an adult with tuberculosis. The V gene is TRBV15, the J gene TRBJ2-3; 8 bases line up with TRBD2. The CDR3 spells CATSRKAGGYTDTQYF. In DNA, the CDR3 is TGTGCCACCAGCAGGAAGGCGGGGGGCTACACAGATACGCAGTATTTT.